Detailed here is one T cell receptor beta chain. The data derive from a study of OX40 agonist ivuxolimab in advanced cancers. Using immunoSEQ multiplex PCR, the repertoire was profiled, and TCRdb retains in-frame clones only, with some absent. Counted here are tens of thousands of clones, roughly 85% occurring once; the ten biggest clones make up around 3.8%. The source material was CD4+ or CD8+ T cells sorted from blood, sampled in a trial of the OX40 agonist ivuxolimab. This TCR was sampled from an adult with an advanced solid tumor such as melanoma, head and neck, liver or kidney cancer.

The CDR3 here is CASSLNRDSQAYEQYF. CDR3 bases: TGTGCCAGCAGCTTAAACCGGGACTCTCAGGCCTACGAGCAGTACTTC. The chain carries TRBV11-2 and TRBJ2-7; weak D call: TRBD2 (6 bases). CDR3 length: 16 residues. V was trimmed by 2 bases and J by 2 bases, leaving 16 bases between them. The germline CDR1 and CDR2 sequences are SGHAT and FQNNGV.